The entry that follows covers one TCR beta chain sequence. Antigen specificity is unknown. The CDR3 is made up of 14 amino acids. Trimming cost V 6 bases and J 5 bases; bases outside gene matches: 3. Looked up from germline, CDR1 is MNHNY and CDR2 is SVGAGI (reference sequence). Then a second PCR, running about 6 to 11 cycles, was carried out with a sample-barcoded 5' primer and a J-beta primer mix. Each cDNA was tagged by a template-switch adaptor containing 12 random nucleotides. TCRdb recomputed calls from the 5' RACE reads with MiXCR, one row per CDR3 protein. This table has 600,000 to 800,000 distinct CDR3 sequences, around 52% appearing once. This specimen belongs to a study of blood T cells in healthy people across ages. Overall study results and limits: Long-lived and aged donors differed, with more naive CD4+ cells and higher diversity in the long-lived. Researchers said unsorted PBMCs prevented a conclusive naive versus antigen-experienced comparison.

V usage is TRBV6-6 and J usage is TRBJ1-5, with 11 bases fitting TRBD1. The sequence came from a woman older than 75 in good health. Sequenced sample: blood. In nucleotides, the CDR3 is TGTGCCAGCAGGAGGACAGGGGGCGATCAGCCCCAGCATTTT. This sequence encodes CASRRTGGDQPQHF.